This entry lists 32 T cell receptor beta chains sequenced from one sample in a study of blood T cell repertoires in COVID-19. Libraries were prepared by immunoSEQ multiplex PCR; TCRdb keeps only in-frame clonotypes and omits some of them. The table records over 200,000 clones, nearly 90% of them present only once. Sequencing was done on a sample of peripheral blood. All receptors come from a woman between 18 and 29 years old who had recovered from COVID-19.

This clone was found a few times. This chain connects TRBV28 to TRBJ1-1; D gene unclear. V was shortened by 7 bases and J by 4 bases, with 19 bases between the two germline ends. Germline CDR1 reads MDHEN; CDR2 reads SYDVKM. The CDR3 length is 15 residues. This CDR3 is CASILRGGGRTEAFF. The CDR3 DNA follows: TGTGCCAGCATCCTGAGAGGAGGTGGGCGCACTGAAGCTTTCTTT.

This chain joins TRBV30 and TRBJ1-1; 7 bases agree with TRBD1. Germline trimming cut 5 bases from V and 5 bases from J; bases unmatched to any gene: 5. The germline CDR1 and CDR2 sequences are GTSNPN and SVGIG (reference sequence). The CDR3 totals 12 residues. CDR3 DNA sequence: TGTGCCTGGGCCCCAGGGGGGACTGAAGCTTTCTTT. Translated, it gives CAWAPGGTEAFF.

This clone was counted a single time. V and J are TRBV10-3 and TRBJ2-5, with TRBD1 matching over 8 bases. J gave up 5 bases and V 7 bases, and 3 bases lay outside the gene matches. From germline, CDR1 is ENHRY and CDR2 SYGVKD. This CDR3 spans 12 amino acids. The CDR3 is CAINTGGETQYF. The CDR3 DNA sequence: TGTGCCATCAACACAGGGGGGGAGACCCAGTACTTC.

V gene TRBV5-1 combines with J gene TRBJ1-5; D is uncertain. This CDR3 spans 14 amino acids. Germline V lookup: CDR1 SGHRS, CDR2 YFSETQ. The V end was cut by 0 bases, the J end by 5 bases, with 9 bases between. The CDR3: CASSLAAGYQPQHF. In nucleotides, the CDR3 is TGCGCCAGCAGCTTGGCCGCGGGGTATCAGCCCCAGCATTTT.

The rearrangement uses TRBV7-2 and TRBJ2-7; 9 bases agree with TRBD2. The CDR3 length is 16 residues. J lost 3 bases, V lost 2 bases, and 8 bases had no gene match. Germline V CDR1 and CDR2: SGHTA, FQGNSA. As DNA, the CDR3 is TGTGCCAGCAGCTTATTAGCGGGAGCGGATCTCTACGAGCAGTACTTC. Protein: CASSLLAGADLYEQYF.

This chain uses TRBV2 with TRBJ1-2; 7 nucleotides match TRBD1. This CDR3 spans 15 amino acids. CDR1 is SNHLY, CDR2 FYNNEI, per germline. V was clipped by 3 bases and J by 3 bases; unmatched bases: 7. The chain's CDR3 is CASSDTGEYDYGYTF. The DNA of the CDR3 is TGTGCCAGCAGTGATACAGGGGAATATGACTATGGCTACACCTTC.

This clone has only a few counts. The chain carries TRBV20-1 and TRBJ2-7; 14 nucleotides match TRBD2. Trimming at V came to 3 bases and at J to 1 base, leaving 5 bases not matched to a gene. Germline assignment: CDR1 DFQATT and CDR2 SNEGSKA (reference sequence). This CDR3 region has 16 residues. CDR3 loop: CSASGGLAGESYEQYF. The CDR3 region has the DNA TGCAGTGCTAGTGGGGGACTAGCGGGAGAGTCCTACGAGCAGTACTTC.

This clone came up once. The chain links TRBV5-4 to TRBJ2-1; 12 bases match TRBD2. The CDR3 covers 15 residues. V gave up 3 bases and J gave up 6 bases; unmatched junction bases: 4. Per germline, CDR1 SGHNT and CDR2 YYREEE (reference sequence). CDR3: CASSSGLAGFNEQFF. The DNA for the CDR3 is TGTGCCAGCAGCTCCGGACTAGCGGGATTCAATGAGCAGTTCTTC.

The V and J genes are TRBV19 and TRBJ1-5; D gene unclear. The CDR3 totals 15 residues. V was cut by 6 bases and J by 0 bases, with 12 bases left in between. Germline V gene lookup returns CDR1 LNHDA and CDR2 SQIVND (reference sequence). The CDR3 DNA sequence: TGTGCCAGTAGCTTGGGAGGCTATAGCAATCAGCCCCAGCATTTT. Translated: CASSLGGYSNQPQHF.

This clone has just one count. The chain couples TRBV7-3 to TRBJ1-5; 9 bases match TRBD1. With V trimmed by 4 bases and J by 7 bases, 5 bases remained unmatched. The CDR3 is 14 amino acids. Germline V lookup: CDR1 SGHTA, CDR2 FQGTGA. Here the CDR3 DNA reads TGTGCCAGCAGCTCAACAGGGGGCGGGCAGCCCCAGCATTTT. This sequence encodes CASSSTGGGQPQHF.

This chain joins TRBV24-1 and TRBJ1-2; tentatively, D is TRBD1 (5 bases). CDR3 size: 15 residues. The V end lost 10 bases, the J end lost 3 bases, and 20 bases lay between the germline ends. CDR1 is KGHDR and CDR2 is SFDVKD in the germline V gene. CDR3: CATTGYTTVYYGYTF. The CDR3 DNA follows: TGTGCCACTACAGGTTACACCACGGTATACTATGGCTACACCTTC.

V gene TRBV7-9 combines with J gene TRBJ2-5, with 8 bases fitting TRBD2. V shed 10 bases, J shed 4 bases, and the junction held 8 bases outside the gene matches. The germline gives CDR1 SEHNR, CDR2 FQNEAQ (reference sequence). The CDR3 extends over 13 amino acids. CDR3 bases: TGTGCCATCCGGGAGGGAGCGGGAGAGACCCAGTACTTC. It is translated as CAIREGAGETQYF.

This clone was seen once. The genes are TRBV6-6 and TRBJ1-1; 7 nucleotides align to TRBD1. The ends lost 0 bases at V and 12 bases at J; junction bases unmatched: 13. The CDR3 totals 15 residues. CDR1 is MNHNY and CDR2 is SVGAGI in the germline V gene (reference sequence). DNA of the CDR3: TGTGCCAGCAGTTACTCCGACCTTAGGGACAGAAGGCCTTTCTTT. Protein product: CASSYSDLRDRRPFF.

The V call is TRBV6-5, the J call TRBJ2-7, with a weak D call TRBD2 (6 bases). With 8 bases removed from V and 7 bases from J, the gap between germline ends came to 9 bases. Germline V lookup: CDR1 MNHEY, CDR2 SVGAGI. The CDR3 is 10 residues long. The CDR3 sequence: CASLGGEQYF. The CDR3 region has the DNA TGTGCCAGCCTCGGGGGAGAGCAGTACTTC.

V is TRBV29-1 and J is TRBJ1-2; 9 bases fit TRBD1. V lost 7 bases to trimming and J lost 6 bases; unmatched junction nucleotides: 6. Germline V gene lookup returns CDR1 SQVTM and CDR2 ANQGSEA. This CDR3 is built from 12 residues. The CDR3 here is CSAGDRVHGYTF. The CDR3 bases are TGCAGCGCTGGGGACAGGGTCCATGGCTACACCTTC.

The CDR3 loop is CASSPPSGSGNEQFF. The CDR3 coding sequence is TGTGCCAGCAGCCCCCCTAGCGGGAGTGGCAATGAGCAGTTCTTC. The chain carries TRBV7-3 and TRBJ2-1; 10 bases fit TRBD2. Per germline, CDR1 SGHTA and CDR2 FQGTGA. CDR3 size: 15 residues. The trim removed 5 bases at V and 6 bases at J, leaving 7 bases unmatched.

The V call is TRBV3-1 (or the pseudogene TRBV3-2), the J call TRBJ2-7, with D possibly being TRBD2 (6 bases). This CDR3 is built from 17 residues. Germline-derived CDR1 and CDR2 are LGHDT and YNNKEL (reference sequence). The V and J ends lost 1 base and 7 bases respectively, with 23 bases between them. The CDR3 nucleotides are TGTGCCAGCAGCCAAGCCGACCCGAGGGCCCTAGCGCCAGAGCAGTACTTC. It encodes CASSQADPRALAPEQYF.

This chain joins TRBV27 and TRBJ1-2; D may be TRBD1 (5 bases). Germline CDR1 and CDR2: MNHEY and SMNVEV (reference sequence). With 5 bases removed from V and 7 bases from J, the gap between germline ends came to 14 bases. The CDR3 contains 13 residues. The CDR3 protein is CASSQGRRGGYTF. DNA for the CDR3: TGTGCCAGCAGTCAGGGTCGAAGAGGTGGCTACACCTTC.

This clone was detected a few times. The chain has TRBV9 and TRBJ1-2; weak D call: TRBD1 (5 bases). V lost 7 bases, J lost 7 bases, and 14 bases lay in between. Per the germline V gene, CDR1 is SGDLS and CDR2 is YYNGEE. The CDR3 extends over 12 amino acids. The CDR3 is CASFSQGSGYTF. DNA for the CDR3: TGTGCCAGCTTCTCTCAGGGTAGTGGCTACACCTTC.

This chain joins TRBV27 and TRBJ1-1, with D perhaps matching TRBD1 (6 bases). Trimming took 10 bases from V and 10 from J, leaving 22 bases between them. This CDR3 has 13 amino acids. In germline, CDR1 is MNHEY, CDR2 SMNVEV (reference sequence). CDR3 in DNA: TGTGCCACCTTTGGGACACCCCGGGACGGAGCTTTCTTT. Translating gives CATFGTPRDGAFF.

This clone turned up a few times. V and J are TRBV27 and TRBJ2-7; a possible D gene is TRBD2 (5 bases). CDR1 is MNHEY, CDR2 SMNVEV, per germline (reference sequence). The CDR3 contains 12 residues. V was pared by 4 bases and J by 5 bases, with 9 bases between. Here the CDR3 reads CASSWTPHEQYF. CDR3 nucleotide sequence: TGTGCCAGCAGTTGGACTCCCCACGAGCAGTACTTC.

The J gene is TRBJ1-5, the V gene TRBV19; TRBD1 is a possible D gene (6 bases). The ends were cut back, 2 bases at V and 4 bases at J, with 12 bases in the middle. The germline V gene encodes CDR1 LNHDA and CDR2 SQIVND (reference sequence). The CDR3 contains 15 residues. For the CDR3, the DNA is TGTGCCAGTAGTATATGGGGGCAGGGGAATCAGCCCCAGCATTTT. Translating gives CASSIWGQGNQPQHF.

V gene TRBV11-3 combines with J gene TRBJ2-7, with D possibly being TRBD2 (5 bases). The CDR3 runs 13 residues. In germline, CDR1 is SGHNT, CDR2 YENEEA. V shed 1 base and J shed 3 bases, with 7 bases lying between them. The CDR3 is CASSLVGGYEQYF. CDR3 DNA: TGTGCCAGCAGCTTAGTTGGAGGCTACGAGCAGTACTTC.

The genes are TRBV6-2 or TRBV6-3 and TRBJ1-1; D uncertain. The CDR3 contains 15 residues. Germline V CDR1 and CDR2: MNHEY, SVGEGT. V was trimmed by 2 bases and J by 6 bases, leaving 16 bases between them. DNA for the CDR3: TGTGCCAGCAGTTACGGTGTATACGAATTAGCTGAAGCTTTCTTT. This gives the protein CASSYGVYELAEAFF.

The genes are TRBV6-5 and TRBJ1-5; tentatively, D is TRBD1 (5 bases). Trimming left V 5 bases short and J 6 bases short, with 14 bases between. The CDR3 is made up of 14 amino acids. CDR1 MNHEY and CDR2 SVGAGI come from the germline V gene. This CDR3 reads CASSRAGRAQPQHF. The CDR3 coding sequence is TGTGCCAGCAGTCGGGCAGGGAGGGCTCAGCCCCAGCATTTT.

This chain joins TRBV7-6 and TRBJ1-3; 8 nucleotides match TRBD1. This CDR3 is 12 amino acids long. Germline values: CDR1 SGHVS, CDR2 FNYEAQ. V was pared by 5 bases and J by 10 bases, with 4 bases of the junction left unmatched. The CDR3 DNA sequence: TGTGCCAGCAGCCCAGGGACAGGAACCATATATTTT. This translates into CASSPGTGTIYF.

The J gene is TRBJ1-3, the V gene TRBV19; 10 bases map to TRBD1. The CDR3 contains 16 residues. Germline values: CDR1 LNHDA, CDR2 SQIVND (reference sequence). Trimming removed 5 bases from V and 2 bases from J; junction bases left unmatched: 6. CDR3 protein: CASSDSTGGTGNTIYF. CDR3 nucleotides: TGTGCCAGTAGTGACTCGACAGGGGGCACTGGAAACACCATATATTTT.

The rearrangement uses TRBV19 and TRBJ2-2; D gene ambiguous. This CDR3 region has 12 residues. Trimming left V 8 bases short and J 2 bases short, with 6 bases between. CDR1 and CDR2 (germline): LNHDA, SQIVND (reference sequence). CDR3 region: CASLSNTGELFF. In DNA, the CDR3 is TGTGCCAGTCTCAGTAACACCGGGGAGCTGTTTTTT.

The chain recombines TRBV4-1 with TRBJ2-1; D call uncertain. CDR1 is MGHRA and CDR2 is YSYEKL in the germline V gene. V gave up 0 bases and J gave up 8 bases, with 26 bases separating them. The CDR3 loop spans 19 amino acids. In DNA form, the CDR3 reads TGCGCCAGCAGCCAAGATCAACGGGTAGGTGGGTGGCGCGTCTATGAGCAGTTCTTC. As protein: CASSQDQRVGGWRVYEQFF.

The V and J genes are TRBV5-1 and TRBJ1-1, with D unclear. CDR1 and CDR2 (germline): SGHRS, YFSETQ. With 6 bases removed from V and 3 bases from J, the gap between germline ends came to 6 bases. The CDR3 covers 11 residues. The CDR3 reads CASIGDTEAFF. The CDR3 nucleotides are TGCGCCAGCATCGGAGACACTGAAGCTTTCTTT.

The V gene is TRBV30, the J gene TRBJ2-1; D possibly corresponds to TRBD1 (5 bases). The germline V and J ends were trimmed by 2 bases and 7 bases, with 15 bases remaining between them. The CDR3 extends over 14 amino acids. In germline, CDR1 is GTSNPN, CDR2 SVGIG (reference sequence). DNA of the CDR3: TGTGCCTGGAGTCAGGCAGGGCGTTGGAATGAGCAGTTCTTC. Amino acids: CAWSQAGRWNEQFF.

In its sample, this clone was seen a few times. V and J are TRBV7-2 and TRBJ2-7; D might be TRBD1 (5 bases). The CDR3 contains 15 residues. Germline-derived CDR1 and CDR2 are SGHTA and FQGNSA. The V end was cut by 3 bases, the J end by 5 bases, with 17 bases between. The CDR3 DNA reads as TGTGCCAGCAGCTTTTACTCCCAGGGTCGGGACGAGCAGTACTTC. It translates to CASSFYSQGRDEQYF.